There are a few counts of the clone carrying this T cell receptor beta chain. Antigen: not known. These data originate in a study of T cell clones after liver transplantation. Study-wide results and caveats: Circulating graft-donor-reactive CD4 TCRbeta sequences fell significantly post-transplant in 5 of 8 subjects.

Sequencing was performed with immunoSEQ multiplex PCR; in TCRdb, only in-frame clones are kept and a portion is missing. The table records tens of thousands of clones, 70% to 80% of them present only once. This clonotype was obtained from a human donor who received a liver transplant. The specimen comprised CD4+ T cells from blood, sampled before liver transplant.

Here the CDR3 DNA reads TGTGCCAGCAGTGAATATGGGGTCGGACAGGGGACAGATACGCAGTATTTT. Its translation is CASSEYGVGQGTDTQYF. The V and J genes are TRBV6-1 and TRBJ2-3; TRBD1 matches at 9 bases. J was trimmed by 3 bases and V by 2 bases; bases with no gene match: 9. The CDR3 length is 17 residues. The germline gives CDR1 MNHNS, CDR2 SASEGT.